The entry below gives a single TCR beta chain sequence along with its context. The data were obtained in a study of T-cell reconstitution after alpha-beta-depleted transplantation in children. A library of TCRbeta sequences, prepared with unique molecular identifiers, was generated. TCRdb analysed the PCR reads with MiXCR anew, one entry per CDR3 protein. Seen here are a few hundred thousand distinct CDR3 sequences, roughly 15% observed once, and the top ten hold around 4.5%. Germline V gene data show CDR1 as MNHEY and CDR2 as SMNVEV (reference sequence). This CDR3 region has 15 residues. Trimming removed 6 bases at V and 1 base at J, with 15 bases between.

This receptor was identified in a human donor who donated a stem cell graft to a child with Fanconi anemia. The sample was PBMCs, taken from the stem cell graft. This chain links TRBV27 with TRBJ1-1, with D possibly being TRBD1 (6 bases). The CDR3 here is CASRFNREENTEAFF. The DNA for the CDR3 is TGTGCCAGCAGATTCAACAGGGAGGAGAACACTGAAGCTTTCTTT.